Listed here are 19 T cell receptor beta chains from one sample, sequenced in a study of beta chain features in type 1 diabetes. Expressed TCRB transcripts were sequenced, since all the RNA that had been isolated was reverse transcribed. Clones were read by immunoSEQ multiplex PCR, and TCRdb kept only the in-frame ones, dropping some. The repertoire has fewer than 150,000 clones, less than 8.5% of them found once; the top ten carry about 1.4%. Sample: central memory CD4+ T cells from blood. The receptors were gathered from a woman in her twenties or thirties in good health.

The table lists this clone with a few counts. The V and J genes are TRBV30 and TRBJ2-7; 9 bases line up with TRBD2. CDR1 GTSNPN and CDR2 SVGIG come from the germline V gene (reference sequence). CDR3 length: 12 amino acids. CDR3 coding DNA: TGTGCATACAAGGGGACTAGCCCCGAGCAGTACTTC. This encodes CAYKGTSPEQYF.

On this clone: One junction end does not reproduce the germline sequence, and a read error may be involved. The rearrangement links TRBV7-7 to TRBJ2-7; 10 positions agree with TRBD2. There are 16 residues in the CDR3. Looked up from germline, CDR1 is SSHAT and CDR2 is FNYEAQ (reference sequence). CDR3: CASSSRLAGVTYEQYF. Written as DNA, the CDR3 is TGTGCTAGCAGCTCTAGACTAGCGGGCGTTACCTACGAGCAGTACTTC.

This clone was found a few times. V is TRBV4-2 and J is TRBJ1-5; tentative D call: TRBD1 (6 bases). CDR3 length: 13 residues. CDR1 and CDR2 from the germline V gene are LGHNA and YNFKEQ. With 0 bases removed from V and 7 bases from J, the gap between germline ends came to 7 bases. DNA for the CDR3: TGTGCCAGCAGCCAAGACAGGGGACAGCCCCAGCATTTT. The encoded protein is CASSQDRGQPQHF.

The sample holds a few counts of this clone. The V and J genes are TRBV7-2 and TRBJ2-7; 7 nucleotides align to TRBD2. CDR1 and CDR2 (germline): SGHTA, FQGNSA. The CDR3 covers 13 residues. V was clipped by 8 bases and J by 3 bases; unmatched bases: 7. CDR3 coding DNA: TGTGCCAGCCCAGCTAGCGGAGACTACGAGCAGTACTTC. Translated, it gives CASPASGDYEQYF.

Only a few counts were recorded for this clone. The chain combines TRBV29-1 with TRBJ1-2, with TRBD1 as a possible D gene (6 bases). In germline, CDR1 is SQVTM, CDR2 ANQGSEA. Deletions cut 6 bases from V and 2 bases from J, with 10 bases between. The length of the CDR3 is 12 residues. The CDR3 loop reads CSVSRGNYGYTF. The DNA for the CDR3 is TGCAGCGTCTCTAGGGGGAACTATGGCTACACCTTC.

The CDR3 DNA reads as TGTGCCAGCAGCCAAGATTGGACAGGCACTGAAGCTTTCTTT. It yields the protein CASSQDWTGTEAFF. J is TRBJ1-1 and V is TRBV7-9, with 7 bases that match TRBD1. The CDR3 length is 14 residues. Germline V CDR1 and CDR2: SEHNR, FQNEAQ (reference sequence). V lost 5 bases and J lost 4; bases outside the gene matches: 7. Together with reference TRBV7-9 and TRBJ1-1, the CDR3 gives the full variable domain: DTGVSQNPRHKITKRGQNVTFRCDPISEHNRLYWYRQTLGQGPEFLTYFQNEAQLEKSRLLSDRFSAERPKGSFSTLEIQRTEQGDSAMYLCASSQDWTGTEAFFGQGTRLTVV.

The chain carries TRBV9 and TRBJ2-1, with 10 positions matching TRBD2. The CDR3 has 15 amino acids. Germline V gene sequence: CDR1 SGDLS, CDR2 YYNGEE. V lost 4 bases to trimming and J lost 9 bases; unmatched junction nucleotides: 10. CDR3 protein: CASSPSGSPPVEQFF. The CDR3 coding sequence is TGTGCCAGCAGCCCTAGCGGGAGCCCGCCGGTTGAGCAGTTCTTC.

The CDR3 is CASSLNAGVGTDTQYF. The CDR3 DNA reads as TGTGCCAGCAGCTTAAACGCGGGAGTGGGCACAGATACGCAGTATTTT. J is TRBJ2-3 and V is TRBV7-3; TRBD2 aligns across 7 bases. In germline, CDR1 is SGHTA, CDR2 FQGTGA. V lost 1 base, J lost 1 base, and 5 bases stayed unmatched. This CDR3 is 16 amino acids long.

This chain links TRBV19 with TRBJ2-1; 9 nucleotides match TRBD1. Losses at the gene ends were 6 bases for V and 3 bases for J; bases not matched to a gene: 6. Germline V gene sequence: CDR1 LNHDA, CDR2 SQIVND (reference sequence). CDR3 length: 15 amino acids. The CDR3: CASSKQGAVYNEQFF. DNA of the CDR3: TGTGCCAGTAGCAAACAGGGGGCAGTCTACAATGAGCAGTTCTTC.

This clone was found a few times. The CDR3 nucleotides read TGTGCCAGCACTCACAGACTAGACACCGGGGAGCTGTTTTTT. Translating it yields CASTHRLDTGELFF. This sequence joins TRBV6-5 and TRBJ2-2, with D maybe TRBD2 (6 bases). Trimming removed 7 bases at V and 3 bases at J, with 12 bases between. CDR1 MNHEY and CDR2 SVGAGI come from the germline V gene. This CDR3 has 14 amino acids.

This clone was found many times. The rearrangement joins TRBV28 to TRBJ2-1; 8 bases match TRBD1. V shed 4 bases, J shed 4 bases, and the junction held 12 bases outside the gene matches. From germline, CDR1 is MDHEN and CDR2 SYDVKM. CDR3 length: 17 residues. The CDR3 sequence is CASSSASDRGPYNEQFF. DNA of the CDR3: TGTGCCAGCAGTTCTGCCTCTGACAGGGGCCCTTACAATGAGCAGTTCTTC.

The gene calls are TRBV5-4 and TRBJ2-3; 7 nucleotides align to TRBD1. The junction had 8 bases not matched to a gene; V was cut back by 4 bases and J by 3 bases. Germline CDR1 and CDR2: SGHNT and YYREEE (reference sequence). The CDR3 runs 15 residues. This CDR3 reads CASSIQGRGTDTQYF. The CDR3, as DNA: TGTGCCAGCAGCATACAGGGGAGAGGGACAGATACGCAGTATTTT.

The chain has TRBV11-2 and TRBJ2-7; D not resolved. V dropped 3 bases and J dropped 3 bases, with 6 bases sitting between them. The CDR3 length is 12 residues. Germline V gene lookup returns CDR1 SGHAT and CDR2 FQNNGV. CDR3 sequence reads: CASSLENYEQYF. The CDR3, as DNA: TGTGCCAGCAGCTTGGAGAACTACGAGCAGTACTTC. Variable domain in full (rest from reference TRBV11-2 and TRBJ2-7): EAGVAQSPRYKIIEKRQSVAFWCNPISGHATLYWYQQILGQGPKLLIQFQNNGVVDDSQLPKDRFSAERLKGVDSTLKIQPAKLEDSAVYLCASSLENYEQYFGPGTRLTVT.

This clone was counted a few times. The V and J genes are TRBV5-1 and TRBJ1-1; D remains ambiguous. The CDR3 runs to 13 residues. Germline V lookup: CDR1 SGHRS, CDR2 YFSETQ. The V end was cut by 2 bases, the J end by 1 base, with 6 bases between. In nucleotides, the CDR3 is TGCGCCAGCAGCTTTGCAGAGAACACTGAAGCTTTCTTT. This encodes CASSFAENTEAFF.

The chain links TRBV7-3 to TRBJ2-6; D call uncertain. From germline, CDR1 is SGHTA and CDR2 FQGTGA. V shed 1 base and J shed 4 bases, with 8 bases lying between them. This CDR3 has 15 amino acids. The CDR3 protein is CASSLRATGANVLTF. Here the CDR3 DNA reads TGTGCCAGCAGCTTAAGAGCTACCGGGGCCAACGTCCTGACTTTC.

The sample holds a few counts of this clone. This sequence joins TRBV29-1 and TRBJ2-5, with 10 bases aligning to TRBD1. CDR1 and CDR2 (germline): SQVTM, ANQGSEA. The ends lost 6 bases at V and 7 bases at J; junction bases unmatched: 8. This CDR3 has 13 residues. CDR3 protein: CSVETGGGGTQYF. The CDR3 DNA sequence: TGCAGCGTCGAGACAGGGGGCGGTGGGACCCAGTACTTC.

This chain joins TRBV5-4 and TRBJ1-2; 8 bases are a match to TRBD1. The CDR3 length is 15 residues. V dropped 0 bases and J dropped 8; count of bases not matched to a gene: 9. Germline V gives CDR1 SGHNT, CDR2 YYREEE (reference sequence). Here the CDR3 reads CASSLGLQGAKGYTF. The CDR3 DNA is TGTGCCAGCAGCTTGGGGTTGCAGGGGGCAAAAGGCTACACCTTC.

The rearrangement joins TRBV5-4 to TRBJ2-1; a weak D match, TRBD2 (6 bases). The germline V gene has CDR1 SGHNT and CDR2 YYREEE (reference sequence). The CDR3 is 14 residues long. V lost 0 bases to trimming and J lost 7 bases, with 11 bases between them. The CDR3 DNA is TGTGCCAGCAGCTTGGTTGGGGCGGGGAATGAGCAGTTCTTC. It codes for CASSLVGAGNEQFF.

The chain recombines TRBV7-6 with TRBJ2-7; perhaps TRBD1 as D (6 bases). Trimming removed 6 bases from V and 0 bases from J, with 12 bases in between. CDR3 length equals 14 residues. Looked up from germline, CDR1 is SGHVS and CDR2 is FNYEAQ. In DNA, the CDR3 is TGTGCCAGCAGTTCCACAGGGAGCTCCTACGAGCAGTACTTC. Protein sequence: CASSSTGSSYEQYF.